This is a list of T cell receptor beta chains from one sample in a study of graft-versus-host responses after intestinal transplantation. Assay: immunoSEQ multiplex PCR; the TCRdb copy retains only in-frame clones and omits some. This sample carries roughly 70,000 clones, roughly 92% of them seen once, and the ten largest clones take 6.5% to 7%. The source was bone marrow, collected roughly 780 days after intestinal transplantation. The receptors originated from a human patient who received an intestinal transplant, so some T cells may come from the graft donor. The CDR3 runs from the conserved cysteine through the conserved F or W. The D gene is left open where the match is weak. Size is omitted from some rows. Given values are once, few, many or a class for expanded clones.

j_gene,v_gene,abundance,len,d_gene,CDR3aa,CDR3nt
TRBJ2-2,TRBV29-1,.,14,.,CSVVAGFSTGELFF,TGCAGCGTTGTAGCCGGGTTCAGCACCGGGGAGCTGTTTTTT
TRBJ2-3,TRBV11-2,once,15,TRBD2,CASSLAGGQIDTQYF,TGTGCCAGCAGCCTAGCGGGAGGGCAGATAGATACGCAGTATTTT
TRBJ2-7,TRBV28,.,19,TRBD2,CASSLSSGSHHKRTYEQYF,TGTGCCAGCAGTTTATCTAGCGGGAGTCACCACAAACGGACCTACGAGCAGTACTTC
TRBJ2-7,TRBV14,.,18,.,CASSQVLAIVTSSYEQYF,TGTGCCAGCAGCCAAGTCTTGGCCATCGTTACGAGCTCCTACGAGCAGTACTTC
TRBJ1-2,TRBV19,once,15,TRBD1,CASRQGRQGSTGYTF,TGTGCCAGTAGACAAGGCCGACAGGGTAGTACTGGCTACACCTTC
TRBJ2-5,TRBV4-1,.,14,.,CASSHRDNQETQYF,TGCGCCAGCAGCCACCGGGACAATCAAGAGACCCAGTACTTC
TRBJ2-1,TRBV10-3,.,16,TRBD1,CAISASGTGALNEQFF,TGTGCCATCAGTGCATCCGGGACAGGGGCCCTCAATGAGCAGTTCTTC
TRBJ2-3,TRBV6-4,few,15,TRBD2,CASSELAGSTDTQYF,TGTGCCAGCAGTGAACTAGCGGGGAGCACAGATACGCAGTATTTT
TRBJ1-1,TRBV14,.,14,.,CASSQRTQGPEAFF,TGTGCCAGCAGCCAACGGACCCAGGGTCCAGAAGCTTTCTTT
TRBJ2-7,TRBV2,.,13,.,CASRGSSSYEQYF,TGTGCCAGCAGGGGCTCGAGCTCCTACGAGCAGTACTTC
TRBJ2-1,TRBV9,.,13,TRBD2,CASSVDLAGGPFF,TGTGCCAGCAGCGTAGATTTAGCGGGGGGTCCGTTCTTC
TRBJ2-5,TRBV2,.,15,.,CASGTNGTPGETQYF,TGTGCCAGCGGTACAAACGGGACTCCAGGGGAGACCCAGTACTTC
TRBJ2-1,TRBV5-1,once,14,.,CASSQTMDSNEQFF,TGCGCCAGCAGCCAAACGATGGACAGCAATGAGCAGTTCTTC
TRBJ2-5,TRBV6-5,.,14,TRBD1,CASSYMGTEETQYF,TGTGCCAGCAGTTATATGGGGACAGAAGAGACCCAGTACTTC
TRBJ2-5,TRBV6-5,.,13,.,CASSYGQGETQYF,TGTGCCAGCAGTTACGGGCAGGGGGAGACCCAGTACTTC
TRBJ1-6,TRBV6-1,once,13,.,CASSDTLNSPLHF,TGTGCCAGCAGTGACACGCTAAATTCACCCCTCCACTTT
TRBJ2-1,TRBV7-6,.,14,.,CASRDLSSYNEQFF,TGTGCCAGCAGAGACTTGAGCTCCTACAATGAGCAGTTCTTC
TRBJ1-3,TRBV7-9,.,16,.,CASSFLGESSGNTIYF,TGTGCCAGCAGCTTCCTAGGGGAGAGCTCTGGAAACACCATATATTTT
TRBJ2-7,TRBV27,once,15,.,CASILGGPTSYEQYF,.
TRBJ2-7,TRBV6-5,.,13,TRBD2,CASTLAGSYEQYF,TGTGCCAGCACCCTAGCGGGATCCTACGAGCAGTACTTC
TRBJ1-1,TRBV6-5,.,13,.,CASSRLENTEAFF,TGTGCCAGCAGTAGATTGGAGAACACTGAAGCTTTCTTT
TRBJ2-6,TRBV30,.,14,TRBD1,CAWDRGAGANVLTF,TGTGCCTGGGACAGGGGGGCTGGGGCCAACGTCCTGACTTTC
TRBJ2-5,TRBV6-5,.,14,.,CASRAGLRQETQYF,TGTGCCAGCAGGGCGGGACTCCGACAAGAGACCCAGTACTTC
TRBJ2-7,TRBV7-2,.,14,.,CASSPTKSSYEQYF,TGTGCCAGCAGCCCGACAAAAAGCTCCTACGAGCAGTACTTC
TRBJ2-1,TRBV7-9,.,16,.,CASKNHGGFAYNEQFF,TGTGCCAGCAAAAACCATGGGGGGTTCGCCTACAATGAGCAGTTCTTC
TRBJ1-3,TRBV28,.,15,.,CASSPPGTSGNTIYF,TGTGCCAGCAGTCCACCGGGGACCTCTGGAAACACCATATATTTT
TRBJ2-7,TRBV5-1,.,13,.,CASSLPGDYEQYF,TGCGCCAGCAGCCTACCGGGAGATTACGAGCAGTACTTC
TRBJ2-2,TRBV13,.,16,.,CASSLRSNGDTGELFF,TGTGCCAGCAGCTTAAGGTCGAATGGGGACACCGGGGAGCTGTTTTTT
TRBJ1-1,TRBV7-9,.,16,.,CASTPEGGEGGTEAFF,TGTGCCAGCACCCCTGAGGGGGGAGAAGGGGGCACTGAAGCTTTCTTT
TRBJ2-1,TRBV5-6,.,16,.,CASSYKRVLSPNEQFF,TGTGCCAGCAGCTATAAGCGGGTTCTTTCGCCCAATGAGCAGTTCTTC
TRBJ1-3,TRBV2,few,15,.,CASMGTEPSGNTIYF,TGTGCCAGCATGGGGACCGAGCCCTCTGGAAACACCATATATTTT
TRBJ1-5,TRBV4-2,.,17,.,CASSPIHRVRSNQPQHF,TGTGCCAGCAGCCCCATTCACAGGGTACGGAGCAATCAGCCCCAGCATTTT
TRBJ1-1,TRBV7-9,.,14,.,CASSLGTDNTEAFF,TGTGCCAGCAGCCTAGGGACGGATAACACTGAAGCTTTCTTT
TRBJ2-5,TRBV5-1,.,14,TRBD2,CASSAGGPKETQYF,TGCGCCAGCTCAGCGGGAGGGCCTAAAGAGACCCAGTACTTC
TRBJ2-5,TRBV11-2,.,18,TRBD2,CASSLEGASGGSQETQYF,TGTGCCAGCAGCTTAGAAGGGGCTAGCGGGGGTTCCCAAGAGACCCAGTACTTC
TRBJ1-1,TRBV19,.,13,.,CASSIVGATEAFF,TGTGCCAGTAGTATTGTGGGGGCCACTGAAGCTTTCTTT
TRBJ2-5,TRBV5-1,.,13,.,CASSMPGEETQYF,TGTGCCAGCAGCATGCCGGGGGAAGAGACCCAGTACTTC
TRBJ1-4,TRBV6-6,once,15,.,CASSYLWGGGEKLFF,TGTGCCAGCAGTTATTTATGGGGCGGGGGTGAAAAACTGTTTTTT